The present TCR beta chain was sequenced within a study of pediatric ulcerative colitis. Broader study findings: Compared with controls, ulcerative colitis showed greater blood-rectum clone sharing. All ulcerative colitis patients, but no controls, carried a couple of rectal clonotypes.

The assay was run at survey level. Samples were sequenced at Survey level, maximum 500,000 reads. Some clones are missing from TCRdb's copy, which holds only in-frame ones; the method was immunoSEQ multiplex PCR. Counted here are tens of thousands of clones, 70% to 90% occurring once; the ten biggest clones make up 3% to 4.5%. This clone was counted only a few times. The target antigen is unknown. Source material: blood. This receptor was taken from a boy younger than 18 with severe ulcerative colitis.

CDR3: CASSPTNRYEQYF. The CDR3 region has the DNA TGTGCCAGCTCACCAACCAACAGGTACGAGCAGTACTTC. This chain links TRBV18 with TRBJ2-7; a possible D gene is TRBD1 (5 bases). The V end lost 2 bases, the J end lost 4 bases, and 9 bases lay between the germline ends. CDR1 is KGHSH, CDR2 LQKENI, per germline. This CDR3 contains 13 residues.